The text below deals with one T cell receptor (beta chain). Its antigen is currently unknown. Measured with immunoSEQ multiplex PCR; TCRdb has only the in-frame clones, and not every one. The sample contains about 160,000 clones, roughly 90% of which appear only once. The sample originates from a study of T cell responses to AZD1222 COVID-19 vaccine. Notes on the study in general: Within unmutated variant regions lay the reported targets of nearly half of spike-specific TCRs. There were mostly white British donors and more females than males, and clonal diversity was possibly underestimated.

V dropped 2 bases and J dropped 1 base, with 11 bases sitting between them. This CDR3 is 15 amino acids long. Germline V gene data show CDR1 as SGHDT and CDR2 as YYEEEE. The V and J genes are TRBV5-6 and TRBJ2-3; possible D gene TRBD1, 5 bases. The sample here was peripheral blood, taken on day 0 of AZD1222 vaccination. The TCR originated in an adult in good health. The DNA of the CDR3 is TGTGCCAGCAGCTTATTCGACAGACGCACAGATACGCAGTATTTT. It is translated as CASSLFDRRTDTQYF.